These 19 T cell receptor beta chains were all obtained from the same sample, sequenced in a study of blood T cell repertoires in COVID-19. This table comes from immunoSEQ multiplex PCR, and its TCRdb copy is limited to in-frame clones, with some not included. Among 150,000 to 200,000 clones, more than 70% were seen once, and the ten largest hold around 2.3%. The sequenced material came from peripheral blood. The receptors shown here come from a man in his forties with active or convalescent COVID-19.

The genes are TRBV13 and TRBJ2-5; D is possibly TRBD1 (6 bases). Trimming cost V 0 bases and J 5 bases, with 10 bases left between them. Germline loops: CDR1 PRHDT, CDR2 FYEKMQ (reference sequence). The CDR3 contains 14 residues. The DNA of the CDR3 is TGTGCCAGCAGCTTAGGACAGGGTTACGAGACCCAGTACTTC. Its translation is CASSLGQGYETQYF.

The chain is built from TRBV10-3 and TRBJ2-5; a possible D gene is TRBD1 (7 bases). This CDR3 region has 17 residues. Looked up from germline, CDR1 is ENHRY and CDR2 is SYGVKD. Trimming removed 2 bases from V and 5 bases from J, with 21 bases in between. DNA for the CDR3: TGTGCCATCAGTGAGCCTCAAGAGGAGGGGGCGCCTGAGACCCAGTACTTC. The encoded protein is CAISEPQEEGAPETQYF.

As regards this clone: One end of the junction fails to match germline, which may point to a read error. The chain recombines TRBV19 with TRBJ2-1; TRBD2 aligns across 11 bases. The CDR3 has 14 residues. Germline CDR1 and CDR2: LNHDA and SQIVND (reference sequence). The CDR3 is CASSSGGAGNEQFF. CDR3 bases: TGTGCCAGCAGTAGCGGGGGGGCCGGTAATGAGCAGTTCTTC.

The chain uses TRBV5-1 and TRBJ2-5; TRBD1 matches at 10 bases. Trimming cost V 4 bases and J 2 bases; bases outside gene matches: 5. This CDR3 comprises 15 residues. The germline CDR1 and CDR2 sequences are SGHRS and YFSETQ. As DNA, the CDR3 is TGCGCCAGCAGCCCCGGGACAGGGGTACAAGAGACCCAGTACTTC. It specifies CASSPGTGVQETQYF.

The chain recombines TRBV11-2 with TRBJ2-7; 7 nucleotides line up with TRBD1. The CDR3 covers 13 residues. CDR1 SGHAT and CDR2 FQNNGV come from the germline V gene. After removal of 0 bases from V and 6 bases from J, the junction contained 2 bases not matched to a gene. In DNA form, the CDR3 reads TGTGCCAGCAGCTTAGAACCAGGGGGCGAGCAGTACTTC. This gives the protein CASSLEPGGEQYF.

The chain joins TRBV6-6 to TRBJ2-7, with D perhaps matching TRBD1 (6 bases). Between the trimmed V and J ends, which lost 6 bases and 3 bases, there was a span of 18 bases. This CDR3 comprises 15 residues. Germline V gene lookup returns CDR1 MNHNY and CDR2 SVGAGI (reference sequence). The DNA for the CDR3 is TGTGCCAGCAGCGATCGTCGGGCAGGGGTCTACGAGCAGTACTTC. Protein product: CASSDRRAGVYEQYF.

The chain is built from TRBV28 and TRBJ1-2; D is uncertain. CDR3 length: 12 residues. The V end lost 6 bases, the J end lost 8 bases, and 13 bases lay between the germline ends. The germline CDR1 and CDR2 sequences are MDHEN and SYDVKM. The CDR3 nucleotides read TGTGCCAGCAGCCAAAGGACTGGCGGCTACACCTTC. Amino acids: CASSQRTGGYTF.

V is TRBV19 and J is TRBJ1-5; a weak D match, TRBD1 (6 bases). The V and J ends lost 4 bases and 5 bases respectively, with 9 bases between them. The CDR3 totals 13 residues. Germline V gene data show CDR1 as LNHDA and CDR2 as SQIVND (reference sequence). DNA for the CDR3: TGTGCCAGTAGTAGCAGGGGCGATCAGCCCCAGCATTTT. Encoded protein: CASSSRGDQPQHF.

The chain couples TRBV19 to TRBJ1-2; the match to TRBD1 covers 8 bases. The CDR3 is 16 amino acids. The trim removed 5 bases at V and 0 bases at J, leaving 8 bases unmatched. Germline CDR1 LNHDA, CDR2 SQIVND (reference sequence). CDR3: CASSDTGTGPNYGYTF. For the CDR3, the DNA is TGTGCCAGTAGTGACACTGGGACAGGACCTAACTATGGCTACACCTTC.

The rearrangement uses TRBV7-2 and TRBJ1-2; no firm D call. The V gene lost 2 bases and the J gene lost 4 bases, with 8 bases spanning the gap. CDR1 is SGHTA and CDR2 is FQGNSA in the germline V gene. The CDR3 has 13 residues. DNA for the CDR3: TGTGCCAGCAGCTTAAAACAGAGCTATGGCTACACCTTC. This codes for CASSLKQSYGYTF. The whole variable domain, filled in from reference TRBV7-2 and TRBJ1-2, reads GAGVSQSPSNKVTEKGKDVELRCDPISGHTALYWYRQSLGQGLEFLIYFQGNSAPDKSGLPSDRFSAERTGGSVSTLTIQRTQQEDSAVYLCASSLKQSYGYTFGSGTRLTVV.

This chain connects TRBV5-6 to TRBJ1-1; D uncertain. The length of the CDR3 is 13 residues. The V end was cut by 2 bases, the J end by 5 bases, with 10 bases between. Germline CDR1 and CDR2: SGHDT and YYEEEE. In nucleotides, the CDR3 is TGTGCCAGCAGCTTCGGAGGTAAAACTGAAGCTTTCTTT. It codes for CASSFGGKTEAFF.

The chain joins TRBV27 to TRBJ2-7, with TRBD2 matching over 9 bases. V trimming: 0 bases; J trimming: 4 bases; junction bases outside the gene matches: 4. This CDR3 region has 15 residues. Germline V gene sequence: CDR1 MNHEY, CDR2 SMNVEV (reference sequence). CDR3 DNA: TGTGCCAGCAGTTTATCTGGCGGGGGGGGATACGAGCAGTACTTC. Amino acid sequence: CASSLSGGGGYEQYF.

The chain is built from TRBV9 and TRBJ1-6; weak D call: TRBD1 (6 bases). The CDR3 is made up of 14 amino acids. Germline V gives CDR1 SGDLS, CDR2 YYNGEE. V shed 2 bases and J shed 8 bases, with 11 bases lying between them. Here the CDR3 reads CASSVRGADSPLHF. As DNA, the CDR3 is TGTGCCAGCAGCGTCCGGGGGGCTGATTCACCCCTCCACTTT. Together with reference TRBV9 and TRBJ1-6, the CDR3 gives the full variable domain: DSGVTQTPKHLITATGQRVTLRCSPRSGDLSVYWYQQSLDQGLQFLIQYYNGEERAKGNILERFSAQQFPDLHSELNLSSLELGDSALYFCASSVRGADSPLHFGNGTRLTVT.

This chain joins TRBV9 and TRBJ2-3; 9 nucleotides match TRBD2. The CDR3 loop spans 15 amino acids. V dropped 4 bases and J dropped 6; count of bases not matched to a gene: 9. Germline V gene data show CDR1 as SGDLS and CDR2 as YYNGEE. The CDR3 region is CASSPGAGGADTQYF. In nucleotides, the CDR3 is TGTGCCAGCAGCCCCGGGGCGGGGGGGGCCGATACGCAGTATTTT. The full variable domain, with the rest looked up from reference TRBV9 and TRBJ2-3, is DSGVTQTPKHLITATGQRVTLRCSPRSGDLSVYWYQQSLDQGLQFLIQYYNGEERAKGNILERFSAQQFPDLHSELNLSSLELGDSALYFCASSPGAGGADTQYFGPGTRLTVL.

The CDR3 DNA reads as TGCGCCAGCAGCCTCGGACTTCTCAATGAGCAGTTCTTC. The encoded protein is CASSLGLLNEQFF. The chain joins TRBV4-1 to TRBJ2-1; tentative D call: TRBD2 (5 bases). The CDR3 covers 13 residues. Germline V lookup: CDR1 MGHRA, CDR2 YSYEKL. Trimming stripped 4 bases from V and 6 bases from J, with 10 bases between.

This clone was observed once. The chain combines TRBV18 with TRBJ1-6; 8 nucleotides match TRBD1. CDR3 length: 15 amino acids. V trimming: 3 bases; J trimming: 7 bases; junction bases outside the gene matches: 5. Germline CDR1 is KGHSH and CDR2 is LQKENI. The CDR3 here is CASSPVDRDNSPLHF. CDR3 nucleotides: TGTGCCAGCTCACCGGTGGACAGGGACAATTCACCCCTCCACTTT.

This clone occurred once. This chain links TRBV6-6 with TRBJ2-7, with a possible D match to TRBD1 (5 bases). Germline lookup yields CDR1 MNHNY and CDR2 SVGAGI (reference sequence). CDR3 length equals 14 residues. Trimming shortened V by 0 bases and J by 6 bases, and 12 bases separated the two germline ends. CDR3 nucleotide sequence: TGTGCCAGCAGTTACTCTAGCCAGGGCTCCGAGCAGTACTTC. Its translation: CASSYSSQGSEQYF.

This chain uses TRBV11-3 with TRBJ2-3, with a tentative D call TRBD1 (6 bases). CDR1 and CDR2 from the germline V gene are SGHNT and YENEEA. Trimming stripped 5 bases from V and 5 bases from J, with 14 bases between. The CDR3 is 14 amino acids. This CDR3 reads CASSQGHSIDTQYF. CDR3 in DNA: TGTGCCAGCAGCCAGGGACATTCAATAGATACGCAGTATTTT.

J is TRBJ1-5 and V is TRBV6-2 or TRBV6-3; 7 bases align to TRBD1. From germline, CDR1 is MNHEY and CDR2 SVGEGT. This CDR3 region has 14 residues. V lost 6 bases, J lost 4 bases, and 6 bases stayed unmatched. CDR3 DNA: TGTGCCAGCAGCGGACAGGCCATTAATCAGCCCCAGCATTTT. Translated, it gives CASSGQAINQPQHF.